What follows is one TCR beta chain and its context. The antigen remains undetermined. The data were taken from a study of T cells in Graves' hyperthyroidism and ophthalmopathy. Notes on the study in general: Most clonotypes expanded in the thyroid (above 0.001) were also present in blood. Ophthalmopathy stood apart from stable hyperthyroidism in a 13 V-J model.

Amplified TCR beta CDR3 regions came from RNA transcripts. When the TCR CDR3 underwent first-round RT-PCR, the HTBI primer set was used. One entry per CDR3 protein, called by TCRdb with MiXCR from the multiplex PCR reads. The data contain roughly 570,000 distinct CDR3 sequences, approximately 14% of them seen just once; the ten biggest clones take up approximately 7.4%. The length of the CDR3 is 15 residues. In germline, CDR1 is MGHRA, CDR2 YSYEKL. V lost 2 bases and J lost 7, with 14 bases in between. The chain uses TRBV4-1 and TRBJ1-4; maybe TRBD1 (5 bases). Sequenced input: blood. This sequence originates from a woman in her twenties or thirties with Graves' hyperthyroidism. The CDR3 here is CASSQPGRAGEKLFF. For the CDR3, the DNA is TGCGCCAGCAGCCAACCCGGCAGGGCGGGTGAAAAACTGTTTTTT.